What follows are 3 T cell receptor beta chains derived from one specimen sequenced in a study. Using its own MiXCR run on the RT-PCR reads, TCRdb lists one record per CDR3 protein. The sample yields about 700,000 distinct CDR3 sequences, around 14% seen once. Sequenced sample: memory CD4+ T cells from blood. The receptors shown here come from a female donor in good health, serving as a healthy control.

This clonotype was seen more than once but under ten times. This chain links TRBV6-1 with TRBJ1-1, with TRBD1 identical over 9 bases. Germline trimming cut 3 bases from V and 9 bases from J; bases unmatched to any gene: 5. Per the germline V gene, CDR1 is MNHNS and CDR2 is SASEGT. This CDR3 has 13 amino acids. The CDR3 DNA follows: TGTGCCAGCAGTGACTCCGGGACAGGGAAAGCTTTCTTT. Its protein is CASSDSGTGKAFF.

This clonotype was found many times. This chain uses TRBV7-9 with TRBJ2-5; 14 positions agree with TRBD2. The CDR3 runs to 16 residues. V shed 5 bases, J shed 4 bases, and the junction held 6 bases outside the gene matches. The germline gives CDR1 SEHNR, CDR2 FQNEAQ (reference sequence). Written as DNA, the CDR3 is TGTGCCAGCAGCGCCGGACTAGCGGGAGGCGGAGAGACCCAGTACTTC. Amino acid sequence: CASSAGLAGGGETQYF.

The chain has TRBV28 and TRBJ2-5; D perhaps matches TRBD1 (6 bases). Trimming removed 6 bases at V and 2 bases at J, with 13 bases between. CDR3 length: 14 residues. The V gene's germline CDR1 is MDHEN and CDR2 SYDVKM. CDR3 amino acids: CASRYQGQQETQYF. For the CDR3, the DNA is TGTGCCAGCAGATACCAGGGGCAACAAGAGACCCAGTACTTC. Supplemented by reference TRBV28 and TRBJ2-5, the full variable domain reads DVKVTQSSRYLVKRTGEKVFLECVQDMDHENMFWYRQDPGLGLRLIYFSYDVKMKEKGDIPEGYSVSREKKERFSLILESASTNQTSMYLCASRYQGQQETQYFGPGTRLLVL.